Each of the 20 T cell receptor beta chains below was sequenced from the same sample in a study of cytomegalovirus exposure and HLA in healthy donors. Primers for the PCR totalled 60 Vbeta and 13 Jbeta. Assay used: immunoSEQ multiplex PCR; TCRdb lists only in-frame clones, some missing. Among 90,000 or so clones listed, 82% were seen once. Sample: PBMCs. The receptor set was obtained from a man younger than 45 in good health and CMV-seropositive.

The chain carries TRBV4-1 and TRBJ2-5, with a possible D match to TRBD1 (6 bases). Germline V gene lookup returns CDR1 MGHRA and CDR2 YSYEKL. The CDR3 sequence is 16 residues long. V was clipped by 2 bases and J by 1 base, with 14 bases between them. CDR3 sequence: CASSQRDTLGQETQYF. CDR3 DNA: TGCGCCAGCAGCCAACGGGACACATTGGGCCAAGAGACCCAGTACTTC.

The CDR3 DNA sequence: TGTGCCATCAGTGATGGGAGGGGGGAGCAGTACTTC. It yields the protein CAISDGRGEQYF. The chain uses TRBV10-3 and TRBJ2-7, with D possibly matching TRBD2 (7 bases). CDR1 is ENHRY, CDR2 SYGVKD, per germline. This CDR3 region has 12 residues. V shed 3 bases and J shed 7 bases, with 10 bases lying between them.

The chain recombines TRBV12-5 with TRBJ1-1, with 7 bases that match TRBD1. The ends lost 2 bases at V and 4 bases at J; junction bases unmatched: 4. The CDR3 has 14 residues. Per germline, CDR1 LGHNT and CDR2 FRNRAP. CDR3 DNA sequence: TGTGCTAGTGGTTTGAGCAGGGGGAGCACTGAAGCTTTCTTT. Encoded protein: CASGLSRGSTEAFF.

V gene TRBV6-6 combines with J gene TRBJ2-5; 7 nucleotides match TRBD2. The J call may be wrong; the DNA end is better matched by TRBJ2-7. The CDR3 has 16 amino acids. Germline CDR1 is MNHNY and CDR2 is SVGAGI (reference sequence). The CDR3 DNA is TGTGCCAGCAGCCCCCAAGGTAGAGCGGGAACCTACGAGCAGTACTTC. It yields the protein CASSPQGRAGTYEQYF.

CDR3 amino acids: CASSSGQGYEQYF. CDR3 sequence (DNA): TGCGCCAGCAGCTCGGGACAAGGCTACGAGCAGTACTTC. The genes are TRBV5-1 and TRBJ2-5, with a possible D match to TRBD1 (6 bases). The end of the DNA fits TRBJ2-7 better, so the J call may be wrong. Per germline, CDR1 SGHRS and CDR2 YFSETQ. The CDR3 length is 13 residues.

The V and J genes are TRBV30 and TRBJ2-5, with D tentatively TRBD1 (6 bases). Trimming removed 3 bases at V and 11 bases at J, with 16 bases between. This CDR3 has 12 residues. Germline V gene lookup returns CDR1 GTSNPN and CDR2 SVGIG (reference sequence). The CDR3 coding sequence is TGTGCCTGGAGGAGGGACCCAGGGGAGCAGTACTTC. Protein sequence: CAWRRDPGEQYF.

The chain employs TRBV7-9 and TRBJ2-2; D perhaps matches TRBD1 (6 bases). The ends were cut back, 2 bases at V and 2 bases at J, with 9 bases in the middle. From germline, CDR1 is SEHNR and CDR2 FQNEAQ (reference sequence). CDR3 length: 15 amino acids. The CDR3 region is CASSLSQGNTGELFF. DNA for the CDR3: TGTGCCAGCAGCTTATCACAGGGTAACACCGGGGAGCTGTTTTTT.

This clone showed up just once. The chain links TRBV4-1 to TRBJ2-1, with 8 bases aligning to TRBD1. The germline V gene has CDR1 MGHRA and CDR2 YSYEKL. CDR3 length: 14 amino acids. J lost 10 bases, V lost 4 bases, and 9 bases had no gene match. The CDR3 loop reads CASSRPGGSGEQFF. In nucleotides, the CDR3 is TGCGCCAGCAGCCGTCCAGGGGGCTCTGGGGAGCAGTTCTTC.

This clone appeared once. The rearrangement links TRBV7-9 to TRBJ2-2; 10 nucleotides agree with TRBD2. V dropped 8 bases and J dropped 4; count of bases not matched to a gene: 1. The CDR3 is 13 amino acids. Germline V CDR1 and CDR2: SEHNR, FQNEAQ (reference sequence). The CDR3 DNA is TGTGCCAGCCCTAGCGGGAGCACCGGGGAGCTGTTTTTT. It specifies CASPSGSTGELFF.

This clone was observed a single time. DNA for the CDR3: TGTGCCAGCAGTCCTCAGACAGGGGCGGGCAATCAGCCCCAGCATTTT. It translates to CASSPQTGAGNQPQHF. This sequence joins TRBV28 and TRBJ1-5; TRBD1 aligns across 8 bases. CDR1 and CDR2 from the germline V gene are MDHEN and SYDVKM. The CDR3 contains 16 residues. J gave up 2 bases and V 5 bases, and 8 bases lay outside the gene matches.

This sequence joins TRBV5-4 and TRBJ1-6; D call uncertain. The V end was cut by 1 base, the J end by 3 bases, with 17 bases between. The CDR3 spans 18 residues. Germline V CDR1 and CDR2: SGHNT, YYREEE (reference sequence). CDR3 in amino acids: CASSLQIGGSIYNSPLHF. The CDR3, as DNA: TGTGCCAGCAGCTTGCAGATTGGAGGCTCTATCTATAATTCACCCCTCCACTTT. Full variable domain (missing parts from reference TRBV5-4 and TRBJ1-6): ETGVTQSPTHLIKTRGQQVTLRCSSQSGHNTVSWYQQALGQGPQFIFQYYREEENGRGNFPPRFSGLQFPNYSSELNVNALELDDSALYLCASSLQIGGSIYNSPLHFGNGTRLTVT.

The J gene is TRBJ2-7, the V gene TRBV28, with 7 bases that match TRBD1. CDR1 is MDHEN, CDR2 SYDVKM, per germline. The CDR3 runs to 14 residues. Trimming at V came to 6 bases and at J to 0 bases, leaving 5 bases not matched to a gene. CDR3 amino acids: CASRPGQLSYEQYF. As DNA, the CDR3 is TGTGCCAGCAGACCGGGACAGCTCTCCTACGAGCAGTACTTC.

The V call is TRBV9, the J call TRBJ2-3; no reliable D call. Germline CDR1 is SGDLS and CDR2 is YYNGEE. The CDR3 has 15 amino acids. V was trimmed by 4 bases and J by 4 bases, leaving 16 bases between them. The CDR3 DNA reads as TGTGCCAGCAGCCCTACCCTCGACTTATCAGATACGCAGTATTTT. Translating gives CASSPTLDLSDTQYF.

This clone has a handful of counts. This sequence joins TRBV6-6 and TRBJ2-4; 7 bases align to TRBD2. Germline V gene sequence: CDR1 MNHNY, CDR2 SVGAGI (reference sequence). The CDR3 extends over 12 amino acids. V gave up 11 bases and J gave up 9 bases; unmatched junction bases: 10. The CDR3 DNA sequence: TGTGCCTCTTGGGGGGGAACGGGCATTCAGTACTTC. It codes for CASWGGTGIQYF.

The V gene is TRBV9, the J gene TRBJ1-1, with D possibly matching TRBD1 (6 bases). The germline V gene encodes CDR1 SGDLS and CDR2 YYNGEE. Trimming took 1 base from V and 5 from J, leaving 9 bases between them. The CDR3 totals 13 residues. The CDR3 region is CASSVTGMTEAFF. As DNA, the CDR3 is TGTGCCAGCAGCGTAACAGGGATGACTGAAGCTTTCTTT.

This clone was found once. CDR3 coding DNA: TGTGCCAGTACGACGGGGTTGGGCAATCAGCCCCAGCATTTT. Protein sequence: CASTTGLGNQPQHF. V usage is TRBV19 and J usage is TRBJ1-5, with D unresolved. Germline V gives CDR1 LNHDA, CDR2 SQIVND (reference sequence). The length of the CDR3 is 14 residues. V was trimmed by 7 bases and J by 2 bases, leaving 12 bases between them.

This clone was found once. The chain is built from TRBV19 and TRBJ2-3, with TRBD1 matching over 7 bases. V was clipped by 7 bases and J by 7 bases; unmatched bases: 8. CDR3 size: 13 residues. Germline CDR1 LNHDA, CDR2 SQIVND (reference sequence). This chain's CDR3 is CASTRQGQNTQYF. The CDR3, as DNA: TGTGCCAGTACGAGACAGGGTCAGAATACGCAGTATTTT.

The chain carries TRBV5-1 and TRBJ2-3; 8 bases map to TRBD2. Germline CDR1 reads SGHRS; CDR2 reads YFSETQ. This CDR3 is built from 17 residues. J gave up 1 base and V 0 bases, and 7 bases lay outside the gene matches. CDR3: CASSLAPGGPGTDTQYF. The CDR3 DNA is TGCGCCAGCAGCTTGGCCCCGGGAGGGCCTGGCACAGATACGCAGTATTTT.

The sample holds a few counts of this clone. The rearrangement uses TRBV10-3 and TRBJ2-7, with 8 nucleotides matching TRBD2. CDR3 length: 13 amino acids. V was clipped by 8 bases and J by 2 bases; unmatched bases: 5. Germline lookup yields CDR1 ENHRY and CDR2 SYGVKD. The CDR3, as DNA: TGTGCCATCGGACTGGGACTAGCCTACGAGCAGTACTTC. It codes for CAIGLGLAYEQYF.

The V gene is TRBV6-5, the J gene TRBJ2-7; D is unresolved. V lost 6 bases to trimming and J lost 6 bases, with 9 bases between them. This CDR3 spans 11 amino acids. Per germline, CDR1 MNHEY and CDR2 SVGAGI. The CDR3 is CASSSASEQYF. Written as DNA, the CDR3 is TGTGCCAGCAGCTCCGCGTCCGAGCAGTACTTC.